This TCR beta chain was sequenced during a study of blood T cell repertoires in COVID-19. Looking at the study overall: There were acute and convalescent COVID-19 samples, and they came from the United States, Italy and Spain. Sources were T cells, B-cell-depleted T cells, or PBMCs; the material itself was cDNA or gDNA.

In the original workflow: Reference gene primer amplification gave nucleated cell count estimates. Produced via immunoSEQ multiplex PCR; TCRdb's table is partial and in-frame only. Clone size and the V and J calls come from that table; the DNA yielded D and trimming. The table includes about 74,000 clones, 75% detected once. The CDR3 is made up of 11 amino acids. Trimming removed 6 bases at V and 6 bases at J, with 12 bases between. Germline loops: CDR1 DFQATT, CDR2 SNEGSKA (reference sequence). The sequencing sample was made of peripheral blood. The chain joins TRBV20-1 to TRBJ2-7, with D unclear. This receptor was identified in a man in his 70s with acute or convalescent COVID-19. The CDR3 loop reads CSAPGPLEQYF. The CDR3 coding sequence is TGCAGTGCCCCTGGCCCTCTCGAGCAGTACTTC.